This T cell receptor beta chain came from a study of human T cells and chemical hapten exposure (dated by TCRdb to about 2021). About the investigation overall: For sensitization, 2% DPC in acetone was applied to a roughly 2 cm by roughly 2 cm area of upper inner arm skin. Weekly therapeutic DPC doses were additionally applied to the scalp of patients throughout the approximately 25-week study period. Patch testing was performed on the upper back with Finn chambers containing 0.01% DPC, and the patch tests were scored after 6 days according to International Contact Dermatitis Research Group standards. Most of the patients in the cohort were female, and the cohort covered alopecia areata with under or over 50% scalp involvement, alopecia totalis and alopecia universalis. The libraries were sequenced as a pool, and the TCR yield per sample differed mostly because of small variations in library volumes within the pool. This study followed changes in the peripheral blood TCR repertoire in vivo during primary and secondary sensitization of alopecia patients to the hapten diphenylcyclopropenone (DPC). Blood samples were taken from patients before sensitization (week 0) and at 2, 6 and about 24 weeks after DPC sensitization. For TCR sequencing, blood came from 25 to 30 alopecia patients at anywhere from one to four time points (pre-sensitization, 2, 6 and 24 weeks).

V loses 7 bases at its end and J loses 7 bases; junction bases beyond the gene matches: 10. Via the germline V gene (reference sequence), CDR1 is MNHEY and CDR2 SMNVEV. The CDR3 runs 16 residues from the cysteine to the phenylalanine. The DNA shown is the 48-base CDR3, in frame from base 1. Here is what the overall study found, with its caveats: Patch test score correlated positively with the number of PT1 expanded TCRs, reaching significance at thresholds 8, 16 and 32 but not at 4. Expanded TCRs formed significantly more large CDR3 similarity clusters than pre-sensitization or healthy control sets, consistent with antigen-driven responses. All patients had alopecia, a presumed autoimmune disease, so their immune response might differ from that of healthy individuals. DPC sensitization did not change the number of TCRs with a frequency above 1 in 1000, and there was no evidence of changes in global repertoire structure. Repeated subsampling changed both the strength of the expansion versus patch-test correlation and the threshold at which the correlation became significant.

A word on this clonotype: Its antigen has not been determined. No much larger clone is present one base from it, and per-base qualities are unavailable.

The library was built by means of RACE. The listed sequencing device is NextSeq 500. During library preparation, unique molecular identifiers were attached to individual cDNA molecules so that TCRs could be counted quantitatively and reproducibly. For every blood RNA sample, sequencing covered both the TCR alpha and TCR beta chains. From the authors' description of their analysis: A median of approximately 100,000 TCRs per sample was observed, with a range of about 23,224 to 690,600. The Decombinator software suite was used to annotate V, J and CDR3 in the TCR reads. Every sample was subsampled to the same number of TCRs (28,000) for the PS versus PT1 abundance plots. TCRs were defined as expanded if absent before sensitization and observed at least eight times at the 2-week time point. The public reads were reprocessed in TCRdb via fastp at Q25 and MiXCR, keeping in-frame beta chains. Rows with one shared CDR3 protein collapse into an entry with the most common genes and DNA. For this entry, the V and J calls and clone size follow TCRdb and not the study's own pipeline. The sample data list approximately 260,000 distinct CDR3 sequences, and around 9.3% of these were observed just once. The leading ten clones occupy less than 3% of the sample.

The intended sense of this specimen's time point label: pre-sensitization, week 0. This specimen's treatment or condition label, per the study, means: therapeutic diphenylcyclopropenone sensitization with weekly scalp DPC. At every patch-test visit, the blood draw took place before the patch test was put on. Patients were eligible if aged 18 to 70, diagnosed with alopecia and judged suitable for DPC therapy, and pregnant patients were excluded. Total RNA was extracted from unfractionated whole blood that had been collected in Tempus Blood RNA tubes. The chain is made from TRBV27 and TRBJ2-1, with 13 bases in between that match TRBD2. The starting material was whole blood, obtained in connection with sensitization to the hapten diphenylcyclopropenone (DPC). This TCR was sampled from a woman between 40 and 50 years old with alopecia areata. Some clones in this sample may be carry-over from other donors' samples. The CDR3 region: CASTTLAGGLWNEQFF. The DNA is as follows: TGTGCCAGCACCACACTAGCGGGAGGGCTCTGGAATGAGCAGTTCTTC.